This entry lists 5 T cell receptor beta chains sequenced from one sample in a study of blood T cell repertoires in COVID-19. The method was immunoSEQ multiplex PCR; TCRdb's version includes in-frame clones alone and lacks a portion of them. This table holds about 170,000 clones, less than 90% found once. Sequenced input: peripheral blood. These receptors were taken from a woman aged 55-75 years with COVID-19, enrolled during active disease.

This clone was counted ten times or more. The CDR3 here is CASSLAPGLVTEAFF. For the CDR3, the DNA is TGTGCCAGCAGCTTAGCCCCGGGACTAGTCACTGAAGCTTTCTTT. V and J are TRBV11-3 and TRBJ1-1, with D tentatively TRBD1 (5 bases). The germline gives CDR1 SGHNT, CDR2 YENEEA. The CDR3 is 15 amino acids. V lost 1 base and J lost 4, with 13 bases in between.

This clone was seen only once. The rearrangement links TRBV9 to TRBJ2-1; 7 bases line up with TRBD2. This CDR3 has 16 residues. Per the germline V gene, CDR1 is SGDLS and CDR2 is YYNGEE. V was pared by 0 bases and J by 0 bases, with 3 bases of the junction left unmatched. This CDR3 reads CASSVEGGSSYNEQFF. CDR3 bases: TGTGCCAGCAGCGTAGAGGGCGGGAGCTCCTACAATGAGCAGTTCTTC. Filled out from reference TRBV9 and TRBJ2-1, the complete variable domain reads DSGVTQTPKHLITATGQRVTLRCSPRSGDLSVYWYQQSLDQGLQFLIQYYNGEERAKGNILERFSAQQFPDLHSELNLSSLELGDSALYFCASSVEGGSSYNEQFFGPGTRLTVL.

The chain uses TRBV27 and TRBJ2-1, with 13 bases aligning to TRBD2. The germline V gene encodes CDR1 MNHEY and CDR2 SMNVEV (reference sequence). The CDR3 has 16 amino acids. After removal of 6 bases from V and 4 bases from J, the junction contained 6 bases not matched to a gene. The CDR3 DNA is TGTGCCAGCAGACCACTAGCGGGAGGGGTATACAATGAGCAGTTCTTC. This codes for CASRPLAGGVYNEQFF.

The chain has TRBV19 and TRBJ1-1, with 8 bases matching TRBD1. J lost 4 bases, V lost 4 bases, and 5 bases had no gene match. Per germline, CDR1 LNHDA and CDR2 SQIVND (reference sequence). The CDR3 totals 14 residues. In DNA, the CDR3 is TGTGCCAGTAGTACCCGGACAGGGAGCACTGAAGCTTTCTTT. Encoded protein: CASSTRTGSTEAFF.

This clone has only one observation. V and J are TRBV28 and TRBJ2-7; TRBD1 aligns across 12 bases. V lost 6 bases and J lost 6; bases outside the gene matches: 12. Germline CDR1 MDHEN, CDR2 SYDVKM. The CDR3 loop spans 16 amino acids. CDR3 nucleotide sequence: TGTGCCAGCAGAACACAAGGGACAGGGGGCACAGGCGAGCAGTACTTC. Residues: CASRTQGTGGTGEQYF.